This T cell receptor beta chain was recorded in a study of tumor and adjacent non-tumor tissue in lung cancer. In the case of this clonotype: The junction shows a germline mismatch at one end, possibly a read error.

The template was RNA from unsorted bulk tissue. More than 3 cm separated this lung sample from the edge of the tumor. The CDR3 totals 12 residues. Germline loops: CDR1 SQVTM, CDR2 ANQGSEA. TCRbeta libraries were built with three rounds of nested PCR, modified from ARM-PCR. TCRdb used MiXCR to reprocess the multiplex PCR reads, holding one entry per CDR3 protein. The top ten hold 21% of the sample, which has about 90,000 distinct CDR3 sequences, roughly three quarters seen once. The chain joins TRBV29-1 to TRBJ2-1, with D unclear. The TCR was taken from a woman aged 50 to 65 with non-small cell lung cancer. The sequenced sample was distant non-tumor lung tissue. The CDR3 region is CGVELLLNEQFF. The CDR3 DNA sequence: TGCGGCGTTGAGCTCCTCTTAAATGAGCAGTTCTTC.